This is a list of T cell receptor beta chains from one sample in a study of T cells after yellow fever vaccination. TCRdb redid the calling of the 5' RACE reads with MiXCR, one entry per CDR3 protein. The sample holds 620,000 or so distinct CDR3 sequences, around 12% seen once. Source: PBMCs, taken on the day of the yellow fever booster vaccination. The receptors were sampled from a man aged 30 to 39 who received the YFV17D yellow fever vaccine. CDR3s include the opening cysteine and the closing phenylalanine or tryptophan. A D gene is named only where the DNA matches it firmly. Some rows mark clone size as missing; the rest say once, few, many or name a class of expanded clone.

D	J	size	V	CDR3	DNA
TRBD2	TRBJ2-3	few	TRBV7-3	CASSLAGDRTDTQYF	TGTGCCAGCAGCTTAGCGGGAGACCGCACAGATACGCAGTATTTT
NA	TRBJ1-1	few	TRBV4-2	CASSKASGQGLGTEAFF	TGTGCCAGCAGCAAAGCCAGTGGGCAGGGCCTGGGCACTGAAGCTTTCTTT
TRBD1	TRBJ2-1	many	TRBV6-2/TRBV6-3	CASTRTGGRHLRNEQFF	TGTGCCAGCACCCGGACAGGGGGCCGACACCTGCGGAATGAGCAGTTCTTC
NA	TRBJ2-7	NA	TRBV4-3	CASSLKFGGYEQYF	TGCGCCAGCAGCCTAAAATTCGGAGGTTACGAGCAGTACTTC
NA	TRBJ1-5	many	TRBV30	CAWSVQGNQPQHF	TGTGCCTGGAGTGTTCAAGGCAATCAGCCCCAGCATTTT
TRBD1	TRBJ1-4	NA	TRBV2	CASSADRVMPNEKLFF	TGTGCCAGCAGCGCCGACAGGGTTATGCCTAATGAAAAACTGTTTTTT
TRBD1	TRBJ1-1	NA	TRBV19	CASSDSGQGWAEAFF	TGTGCCAGTAGTGACTCCGGACAGGGGTGGGCTGAAGCTTTCTTT
TRBD1	TRBJ2-7	few	TRBV4-3	CASSQEPPDRAREQYF	TGCGCCAGCAGCCAAGAACCCCCGGACAGGGCCCGGGAGCAGTACTTC
TRBD2	TRBJ2-1	many	TRBV7-6	CASRPGLAGVEQFF	TGTGCCAGCAGACCTGGACTAGCGGGAGTCGAGCAGTTCTTC
NA	TRBJ2-1	many	TRBV6-5	CASSYSVGNGPYNEQFF	TGTGCCAGCAGTTACTCCGTCGGGAACGGACCTTACAATGAGCAGTTCTTC
TRBD2	TRBJ2-3	few	TRBV9	CASSELAVDTDTQYF	TGTGCCAGCAGCGAGCTAGCGGTCGACACAGATACGCAGTATTTT
NA	TRBJ2-3	many	TRBV5-1	CASSSGSTDTQYF	TGTGCCAGCAGCTCCGGAAGCACAGATACGCAGTATTTT
TRBD1	TRBJ2-7	few	TRBV12-5	CASGSGQSSYEQYF	TGTGCTAGTGGTTCGGGACAGTCCTCCTACGAGCAGTACTTC
NA	TRBJ1-5	NA	TRBV20-1	CSARGQFDQPQHF	TGCAGTGCTAGAGGACAGTTTGATCAGCCCCAGCATTTT
TRBD2	TRBJ2-7	NA	TRBV6-2/TRBV6-3	CASSPKTSEAYEQYF	TGTGCCAGCAGTCCCAAGACTAGCGAGGCTTACGAGCAGTACTTC
NA	TRBJ2-3	few	TRBV4-1	CASSQDPPEVSTDTQYF	TGCGCCAGCAGCCAAGATCCACCGGAAGTTAGCACAGATACGCAGTATTTT
NA	TRBJ1-4	NA	TRBV5-1	CASSLGGFNREKLFF	TGCGCCAGCAGCTTGGGGGGCTTCAACCGTGAAAAACTGTTTTTT
NA	TRBJ2-7	many	TRBV7-2	CASSSTLGEQYF	NA
NA	TRBJ2-3	many	TRBV6-5	CASSYSWSPSTDTQYF	TGTGCCAGCAGTTATTCATGGTCCCCTAGCACAGATACGCAGTATTTT
TRBD1	TRBJ2-3	few	TRBV2	CASSGTGGNDVDTQYF	TGTGCCAGCAGTGGGACAGGGGGCAATGATGTAGATACGCAGTATTTT
TRBD1	TRBJ2-7	NA	TRBV7-2	CASSVPRTGGLEQYF	TGTGCCAGCAGCGTCCCCCGGACAGGGGGCCTTGAGCAGTACTTC
NA	TRBJ2-3	many	TRBV29-1	CSVGTDTQYF	TGCAGCGTTGGAACAGATACGCAGTATTTT
TRBD2	TRBJ2-5	few	TRBV7-2	CASGTSGNQETQYF	TGTGCCAGTGGGACTAGCGGCAACCAAGAGACCCAGTACTTC
NA	TRBJ2-7	NA	TRBV3-1	CASSQAPGTARGYEQYF	TGTGCCAGCAGCCAAGCCCCTGGTACTGCGAGGGGGTACGAGCAGTACTTC
NA	TRBJ2-7	NA	TRBV28	CASSSTVKAYEQYF	TGTGCCAGCAGTTCGACAGTGAAAGCCTACGAGCAGTACTTC
NA	TRBJ2-3	few	TRBV5-4	CASSLGRGAAAPDTQYF	TGTGCCAGCAGCTTGGGCCGGGGAGCGGCAGCTCCAGATACGCAGTATTTT
TRBD2	TRBJ2-5	NA	TRBV5-6	CASSLNSGTMQETQYF	TGTGCCAGCAGCTTAAACTCCGGGACTATGCAAGAGACCCAGTACTTC
NA	TRBJ2-7	few	TRBV5-6	CASSFKWRANYEQYF	TGTGCCAGCAGCTTTAAATGGAGGGCGAACTACGAGCAGTACTTC
TRBD1	TRBJ2-5	few	TRBV3-1	CASSHGQGMRSETQYF	TGTGCCAGCAGCCATGGACAGGGGATGCGTTCTGAGACCCAGTACTTC
NA	TRBJ2-3	NA	TRBV20-1	CSARGGGPADTQYF	TGCAGTGCTAGAGGAGGGGGGCCTGCAGATACGCAGTATTTT
NA	TRBJ2-1	few	TRBV27	CAPTSGDSSYNEQFF	TGTGCCCCGACTTCGGGGGATAGCTCCTACAATGAGCAGTTCTTC
TRBD2	TRBJ2-3	few	TRBV9	CASSVGGLAVNTDTQYF	TGTGCCAGCAGCGTAGGGGGACTAGCGGTTAACACAGATACGCAGTATTTT
NA	TRBJ2-7	many	TRBV6-7	CASSYPRRGAGTLSYEQYF	TGTGCCAGCAGTTACCCACGTAGAGGGGCAGGAACTCTCTCCTACGAGCAGTACTTC
TRBD2	TRBJ2-1	NA	TRBV27	CASSSTGTKSNEQFF	TGTGCCAGCAGTTCCACCGGGACTAAATCCAATGAGCAGTTCTTC
NA	TRBJ2-7	NA	TRBV21-1	CASSNTVPSTSYEQYF	TGTGCCAGCAGCAATACAGTCCCTAGCACATCCTACGAGCAGTACTTC
NA	TRBJ2-6	NA	TRBV4-2	CASSPSEAGANVLTF	TGTGCCAGCAGCCCAAGTGAGGCTGGGGCCAACGTCCTGACTTTC
NA	TRBJ2-1	few	TRBV27	CASSLSRGEQFF	TGTGCCAGCAGTTTAAGCCGGGGTGAGCAGTTCTTC
TRBD2	TRBJ2-3	NA	TRBV5-4	CASSPGTSVIRGTDTQYF	TGTGCCAGCAGCCCCGGGACTAGCGTGATACGGGGCACAGATACGCAGTATTTT
NA	TRBJ2-7	NA	TRBV11-2	CASSFWGRGEVEGSYEQYF	TGTGCCAGCAGCTTTTGGGGCAGAGGGGAGGTCGAGGGCTCCTACGAGCAGTACTTC
NA	TRBJ2-7	NA	TRBV19	CASSIRSASSYEQYF	TGTGCCAGTAGTATTCGGTCAGCTAGCTCCTACGAGCAGTACTTC
NA	TRBJ1-4	few	TRBV11-2	CASSLGQTTNEKLFF	TGTGCCAGCAGCCTCGGACAGACAACTAATGAAAAACTGTTTTTT
NA	TRBJ2-1	NA	TRBV6-5	CASSYSRIGMHEQFF	TGTGCCAGCAGTTACTCTCGCATAGGGATGCATGAGCAGTTCTTC
TRBD1	TRBJ1-2	NA	TRBV15	CATTRQGGYGYTF	TGTGCCACTACCCGACAGGGAGGTTATGGCTACACCTTC
TRBD2	TRBJ2-5	NA	TRBV7-3	CASSQGLARGAETQYF	TGTGCCAGCAGTCAAGGACTAGCGAGAGGGGCAGAGACCCAGTACTTC
TRBD2	TRBJ2-5	NA	TRBV9	CASSVGASGRAETQYF	TGTGCCAGCAGCGTAGGGGCTAGCGGGAGGGCAGAGACCCAGTACTTC
NA	TRBJ2-7	NA	TRBV14	CASSQSLQKQYF	TGTGCCAGCAGCCAATCCCTTCAGAAGCAGTACTTC
TRBD1	TRBJ2-7	few	TRBV7-8	CASSLQGVAYEQYF	TGTGCCAGCAGCTTACAGGGGGTGGCCTACGAGCAGTACTTC
TRBD1	TRBJ2-7	few	TRBV5-1	CASSYTGGADYEQYF	TGCGCCAGCAGCTATACAGGGGGCGCCGACTACGAGCAGTACTTC
NA	TRBJ2-5	few	TRBV2	CASTTGHQETQYF	TGTGCCAGCACTACGGGACATCAAGAGACCCAGTACTTC
TRBD1	TRBJ2-5	few	TRBV7-2	CASSPPLGQKETQYF	TGTGCCAGCAGCCCGCCCTTGGGACAGAAAGAGACCCAGTACTTC
NA	TRBJ2-2	few	TRBV5-1	CASSLIRTNTGELFF	TGCGCCAGCAGCTTGATCCGTACGAACACCGGGGAGCTGTTTTTT
NA	TRBJ2-7	NA	TRBV20-1	CSAQGPTYEQYF	TGCAGTGCTCAGGGCCCGACCTACGAGCAGTACTTC
TRBD1	TRBJ2-3	NA	TRBV29-1	CSVATGAIGSDTQYF	TGCAGCGTAGCTACAGGGGCCATAGGATCAGATACGCAGTATTTT
NA	TRBJ2-4	many	TRBV12-3/TRBV12-4	CASSPELAKNIQYF	TGTGCCAGCAGCCCTGAACTAGCCAAAAACATTCAGTACTTC